Listed below are T cell receptor beta chains from one sample, sequenced in a study of control samples from healthy donors and cancer patients. Data came from immunoSEQ multiplex PCR; TCRdb stores just in-frame clones and leaves some out. The data contain roughly 120,000 clones, more than 80% of them singletons. The sample consisted of PBMCs. These receptors all stem from a woman in her 50s with colorectal cancer. The CDR3 runs from the conserved cysteine through the conserved F or W. A D gene is named only where the DNA matches it firmly. A row's size may be missing; if present it is once, few, many or a size class.

V gene: TRBV27
D gene: NA
CDR3 length: 13
clone size: NA
J gene: TRBJ1-2
CDR3 protein: CASSLLPLGRVFF
CDR3 DNA: TGTGCCAGCAGTTTACTTCCTTTGGGTAGGGTTTTCTTC

V gene: TRBV4-1
D gene: TRBD1
CDR3 length: 19
clone size: NA
J gene: TRBJ1-1
CDR3 protein: CASSQEGQGRVSRHTEAFF
CDR3 DNA: TGCGCCAGCAGCCAAGAAGGACAGGGTAGAGTTTCGCGGCACACTGAAGCTTTCTTT

V gene: TRBV5-4
D gene: TRBD1
CDR3 length: 19
clone size: NA
J gene: TRBJ2-6
CDR3 protein: CASSSVWGQGALGANVLTF
CDR3 DNA: TGTGCCAGCAGCTCGGTGTGGGGACAGGGGGCTTTGGGGGCCAACGTCCTGACTTTC

V gene: TRBV7-3
D gene: NA
CDR3 length: 15
clone size: NA
J gene: TRBJ1-3
CDR3 protein: CASSLNRGSGNTIYF
CDR3 DNA: TGTGCCAGCAGCTTAAATCGGGGGTCAGGAAACACCATATATTTT

V gene: TRBV6-4
D gene: NA
CDR3 length: 14
clone size: NA
J gene: TRBJ2-1
CDR3 protein: CASSGNGPYNEQFF
CDR3 DNA: TGTGCCAGCAGTGGGAATGGGCCCTACAATGAGCAGTTCTTC

V gene: TRBV2
D gene: NA
CDR3 length: 12
clone size: NA
J gene: TRBJ1-5
CDR3 protein: CASSETRQPQHF
CDR3 DNA: TGTGCCAGCAGTGAAACAAGGCAGCCCCAGCATTTT

V gene: TRBV18
D gene: NA
CDR3 length: 12
clone size: NA
J gene: TRBJ2-6
CDR3 protein: CASSPPGGSLTF
CDR3 DNA: TGTGCCAGCTCACCACCGGGGGGTAGCCTGACTTTC

V gene: TRBV5-8
D gene: NA
CDR3 length: 16
clone size: NA
J gene: TRBJ1-2
CDR3 protein: CASSRAGHQGAYGYTF
CDR3 DNA: TGTGCCAGCAGCCGGGCGGGACACCAAGGCGCCTATGGCTACACCTTC

V gene: TRBV2
D gene: TRBD2
CDR3 length: 15
clone size: NA
J gene: TRBJ2-1
CDR3 protein: CASRRTSGEYNEQFF
CDR3 DNA: TGTGCCAGCAGGAGGACTAGCGGGGAGTACAATGAGCAGTTCTTC

V gene: TRBV2
D gene: TRBD1
CDR3 length: 16
clone size: NA
J gene: TRBJ1-1
CDR3 protein: CASRDDRGRVGTEAFF
CDR3 DNA: TGTGCCAGCAGAGATGACAGGGGGCGCGTTGGCACTGAAGCTTTCTTT

V gene: TRBV6-1
D gene: NA
CDR3 length: 14
clone size: NA
J gene: TRBJ2-6
CDR3 protein: CASSANSGANVLTF
CDR3 DNA: TGTGCCAGCAGTGCAAACTCTGGGGCCAACGTCCTGACTTTC

V gene: TRBV7-9
D gene: NA
CDR3 length: 10
clone size: NA
J gene: TRBJ1-2
CDR3 protein: CASSPVGYTF
CDR3 DNA: TGTGCCAGCAGCCCGGTTGGCTACACCTTC

V gene: TRBV4-2
D gene: TRBD2
CDR3 length: 15
clone size: NA
J gene: TRBJ2-1
CDR3 protein: CASSSGTSDPGGQFF
CDR3 DNA: TGTGCCAGCAGCTCTGGGACTAGCGACCCCGGCGGGCAGTTCTTC

V gene: TRBV27
D gene: NA
CDR3 length: 15
clone size: NA
J gene: TRBJ2-7
CDR3 protein: CASSLSGHLTYEQYF
CDR3 DNA: TGTGCCAGCAGTTTATCGGGACATTTGACCTACGAGCAGTACTTC

V gene: TRBV4-1
D gene: NA
CDR3 length: 14
clone size: NA
J gene: TRBJ1-1
CDR3 protein: CASSQVSSRGWAFF
CDR3 DNA: TGCGCCAGCAGCCAAGTTTCGAGCCGGGGTTGGGCTTTCTTT

V gene: TRBV13
D gene: NA
CDR3 length: 14
clone size: NA
J gene: TRBJ2-7
CDR3 protein: CASSLGVGLPEQYF
CDR3 DNA: TGTGCCAGCAGCTTAGGCGTTGGGCTGCCCGAGCAGTACTTC

V gene: TRBV5-5
D gene: NA
CDR3 length: 15
clone size: NA
J gene: TRBJ2-1
CDR3 protein: CASSLRPSSYNEQFF
CDR3 DNA: TGTGCCAGCAGCTTGCGACCTAGCTCCTACAATGAGCAGTTCTTC

V gene: TRBV25-1
D gene: NA
CDR3 length: 15
clone size: NA
J gene: TRBJ2-2
CDR3 protein: CASTKTGFNTGELFF
CDR3 DNA: TGTGCCAGCACAAAAACAGGATTCAACACCGGGGAGCTGTTTTTT

V gene: TRBV28
D gene: NA
CDR3 length: 16
clone size: once
J gene: TRBJ2-2
CDR3 protein: CASSFVTHANTGELFF
CDR3 DNA: TGTGCCAGCAGTTTCGTAACACACGCGAACACCGGGGAGCTGTTTTTT

V gene: TRBV9
D gene: NA
CDR3 length: 14
clone size: NA
J gene: TRBJ2-3
CDR3 protein: CASSVGTSTDTQYF
CDR3 DNA: TGTGCCAGCAGCGTAGGGACTAGCACAGATACGCAGTATTTT

V gene: TRBV10-3
D gene: NA
CDR3 length: 18
clone size: NA
J gene: TRBJ1-1
CDR3 protein: CAISAEAIGSFFNTEAFF
CDR3 DNA: TGTGCCATCAGTGCGGAGGCCATTGGAAGCTTTTTTAACACTGAAGCTTTCTTT

V gene: TRBV7-2
D gene: TRBD1
CDR3 length: 15
clone size: NA
J gene: TRBJ1-4
CDR3 protein: CASSGTGLLNEKLFF
CDR3 DNA: TGTGCCAGCAGTGGGACAGGGCTCCTTAATGAAAAACTGTTTTTT

V gene: TRBV6-5
D gene: TRBD2
CDR3 length: 14
clone size: NA
J gene: TRBJ2-5
CDR3 protein: CASSGTSRQETQYF
CDR3 DNA: TGTGCCAGCAGCGGGACTAGCAGACAAGAGACCCAGTACTTC

V gene: TRBV18
D gene: NA
CDR3 length: 13
clone size: NA
J gene: TRBJ2-5
CDR3 protein: CASSRSLQETQYF
CDR3 DNA: TGTGCCAGCTCCCGCTCACTTCAAGAGACCCAGTACTTC

V gene: TRBV27
D gene: NA
CDR3 length: 13
clone size: NA
J gene: TRBJ2-2
CDR3 protein: CASSLSNTGELFF
CDR3 DNA: TGTGCCAGCAGTTTATCAAACACCGGGGAGCTGTTTTTT

V gene: TRBV7-6
D gene: NA
CDR3 length: 13
clone size: once
J gene: TRBJ1-2
CDR3 protein: CASSPKRDYGYTF
CDR3 DNA: TGTGCCAGCAGCCCAAAAAGGGACTATGGCTACACCTTC

V gene: TRBV19
D gene: TRBD2
CDR3 length: 15
clone size: NA
J gene: TRBJ2-2
CDR3 protein: CASSSLAGGAGELFF
CDR3 DNA: TGTGCCAGTAGTTCGCTAGCGGGAGGGGCCGGGGAGCTGTTTTTT

V gene: TRBV5-1
D gene: NA
CDR3 length: 15
clone size: NA
J gene: TRBJ2-3
CDR3 protein: CASSLEGGAPDTQYF
CDR3 DNA: TGCGCCAGCAGCTTGGAGGGGGGAGCGCCAGATACGCAGTATTTT

V gene: TRBV29-1
D gene: NA
CDR3 length: 16
clone size: once
J gene: TRBJ1-2
CDR3 protein: CSVERRTGMEGYGYTF
CDR3 DNA: TGCAGCGTTGAAAGAAGAACAGGGATGGAGGGCTATGGCTACACCTTC

V gene: TRBV19
D gene: TRBD1
CDR3 length: 16
clone size: NA
J gene: TRBJ1-5
CDR3 protein: CASSISRDSGNQPQHF
CDR3 DNA: TGTGCCAGTAGTATATCCAGGGACAGCGGCAATCAGCCCCAGCATTTT

V gene: TRBV5-1
D gene: TRBD2
CDR3 length: 15
clone size: NA
J gene: TRBJ2-5
CDR3 protein: CASIRAGGAEETQYF
CDR3 DNA: TGCGCCAGCATACGGGCCGGGGGGGCCGAAGAGACCCAGTACTTC